The clone carrying this TCR beta chain was seen at least ten times. For the unsorted libraries, 2 million PBMCs stored at -80 C served as input. This specimen belongs to a study of neurological immune-mediated disorders. Trimming cost V 4 bases and J 5 bases, with 10 bases left between them. This CDR3 comprises 13 residues. Germline V CDR1 and CDR2: MDHEN, SYDVKM. Via MiXCR, TCRdb re-called the 5' RACE reads, giving one row per CDR3 protein. The data show about 57,000 distinct CDR3 sequences, with roughly 13% seen just once and roughly 10% held by the top ten. The source is an older woman with HTLV-1-associated myelopathy (HAM/TSP). The V and J genes are TRBV28 and TRBJ2-3; maybe TRBD2 (5 bases). The sequenced sample was PBMCs. CDR3 region: CASSSQRVDTQYF. The CDR3 nucleotides read TGTGCCAGCAGTTCACAGAGGGTAGATACGCAGTATTTT.